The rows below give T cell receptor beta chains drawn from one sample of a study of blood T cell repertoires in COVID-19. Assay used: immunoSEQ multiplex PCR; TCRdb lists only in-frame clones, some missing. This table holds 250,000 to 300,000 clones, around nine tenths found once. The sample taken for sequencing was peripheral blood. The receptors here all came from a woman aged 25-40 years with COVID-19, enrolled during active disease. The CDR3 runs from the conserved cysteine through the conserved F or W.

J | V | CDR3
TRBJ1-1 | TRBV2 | CASKVQGLRGTEAFF
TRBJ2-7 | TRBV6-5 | CASSLDGEQYF
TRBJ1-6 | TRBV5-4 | CASSAQGRNSPLHF
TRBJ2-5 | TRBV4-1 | CASSPQQGWTQYF
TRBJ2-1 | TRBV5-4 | CASSLGQLSSYNEQFF
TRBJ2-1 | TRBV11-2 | CASSFGPRGNEQFF
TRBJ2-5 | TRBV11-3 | CASSFTGGETQYF
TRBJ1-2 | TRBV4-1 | CASSQDMGADGYTF
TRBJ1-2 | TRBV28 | CASSLSGPVGEDYGYTF
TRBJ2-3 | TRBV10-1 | CASSEGTSGTDTQYF
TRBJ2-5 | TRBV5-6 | CASTRGDRGFQETQYF
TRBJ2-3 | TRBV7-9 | CASSLGASSADTQYF
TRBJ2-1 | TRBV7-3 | CASSLLAQNEQFF
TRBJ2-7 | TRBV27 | CASIRTSGTGEQYF
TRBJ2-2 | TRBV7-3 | CASSEGVGELFF